This TCR beta chain was profiled in a study of blood T cell repertoires in COVID-19. Turning to the study itself: The analysed material was cDNA or gDNA that came from T cells, B-cell-depleted T cells, or PBMCs.

Only in-frame clones appear in the TCRdb table, and some are missing; sequencing was by immunoSEQ multiplex PCR. Of over 100,000 clones in the sample, around four fifths were seen once. The CDR3 spans 14 residues. Looked up from germline, CDR1 is LGHDT and CDR2 is YNNKEL (reference sequence). With 2 bases removed from V and 3 bases from J, the gap between germline ends came to 11 bases. This chain connects TRBV3-1 (or the pseudogene TRBV3-2) to TRBJ2-7, with a weak D call TRBD1 (5 bases). This receptor was identified in a woman aged 55 to 70 with acute or convalescent COVID-19. The sequencing input was peripheral blood. DNA for the CDR3: TGTGCCAGCAGCCAATCAGGGATCCGCTACGAGCAGTACTTC. Translated, it gives CASSQSGIRYEQYF.